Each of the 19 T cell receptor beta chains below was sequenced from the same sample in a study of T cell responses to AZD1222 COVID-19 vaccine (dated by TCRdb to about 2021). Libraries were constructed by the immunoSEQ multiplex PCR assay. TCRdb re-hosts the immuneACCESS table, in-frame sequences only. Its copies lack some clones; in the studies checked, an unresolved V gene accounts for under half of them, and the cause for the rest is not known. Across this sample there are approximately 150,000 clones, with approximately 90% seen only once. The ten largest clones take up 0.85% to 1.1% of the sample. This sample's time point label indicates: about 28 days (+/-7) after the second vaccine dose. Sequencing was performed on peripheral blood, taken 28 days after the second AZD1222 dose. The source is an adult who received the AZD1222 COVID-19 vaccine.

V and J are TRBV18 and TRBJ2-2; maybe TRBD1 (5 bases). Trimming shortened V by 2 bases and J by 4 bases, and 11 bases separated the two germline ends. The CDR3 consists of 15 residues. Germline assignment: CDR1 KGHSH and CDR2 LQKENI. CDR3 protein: CASSPAQGTTGELFF. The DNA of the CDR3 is TGTGCCAGCTCACCAGCGCAGGGAACCACCGGGGAGCTGTTTTTT. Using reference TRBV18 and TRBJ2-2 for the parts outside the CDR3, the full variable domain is NAGVMQNPRHLVRRRGQEARLRCSPMKGHSHVYWYRQLPEEGLKFMVYLQKENIIDESGMPKERFSAEFPKEGPSILRIQQVVRGDSAAYFCASSPAQGTTGELFFGEGSRLTVL.

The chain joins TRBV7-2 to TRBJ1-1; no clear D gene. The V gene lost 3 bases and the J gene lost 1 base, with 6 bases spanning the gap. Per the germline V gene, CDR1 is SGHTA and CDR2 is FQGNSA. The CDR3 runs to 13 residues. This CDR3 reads CASSFSGNTEAFF. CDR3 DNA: TGTGCCAGCAGCTTCTCAGGGAACACTGAAGCTTTCTTT.

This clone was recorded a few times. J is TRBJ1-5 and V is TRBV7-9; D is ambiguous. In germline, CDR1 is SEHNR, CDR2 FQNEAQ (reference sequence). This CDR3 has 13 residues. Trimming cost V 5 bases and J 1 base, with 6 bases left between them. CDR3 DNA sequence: TGTGCCAGCAGCCTACGCAGCAATCAGCCCCAGCATTTT. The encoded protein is CASSLRSNQPQHF.

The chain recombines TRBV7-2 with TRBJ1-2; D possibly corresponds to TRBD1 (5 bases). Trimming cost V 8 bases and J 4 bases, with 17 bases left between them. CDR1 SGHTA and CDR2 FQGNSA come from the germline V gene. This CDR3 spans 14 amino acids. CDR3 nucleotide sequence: TGTGCCAGCCGACCCGCCGGGGGGAGCTATGGCTACACCTTC. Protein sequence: CASRPAGGSYGYTF.

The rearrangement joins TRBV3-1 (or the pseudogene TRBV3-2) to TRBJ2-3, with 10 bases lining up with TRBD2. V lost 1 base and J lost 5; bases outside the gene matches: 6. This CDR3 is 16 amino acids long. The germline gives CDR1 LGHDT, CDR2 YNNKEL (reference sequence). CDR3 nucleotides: TGTGCCAGCAGCCAAGGGAGCGGGGGGGCCAAAGATACGCAGTATTTT. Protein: CASSQGSGGAKDTQYF.

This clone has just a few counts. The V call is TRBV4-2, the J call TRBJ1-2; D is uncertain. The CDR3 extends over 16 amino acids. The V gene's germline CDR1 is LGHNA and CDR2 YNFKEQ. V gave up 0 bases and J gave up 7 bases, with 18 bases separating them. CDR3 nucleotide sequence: TGTGCCAGCAGCCAAGAAGAGCAGAACACAAGCGGTGGCTACACCTTC. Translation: CASSQEEQNTSGGYTF.

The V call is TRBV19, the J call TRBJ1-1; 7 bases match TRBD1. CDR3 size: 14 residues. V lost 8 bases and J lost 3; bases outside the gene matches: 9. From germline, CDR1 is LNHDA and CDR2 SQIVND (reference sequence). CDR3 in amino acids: CASSTWTGYTEAFF. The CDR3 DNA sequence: TGTGCCAGTTCGACCTGGACAGGTTACACTGAAGCTTTCTTT.

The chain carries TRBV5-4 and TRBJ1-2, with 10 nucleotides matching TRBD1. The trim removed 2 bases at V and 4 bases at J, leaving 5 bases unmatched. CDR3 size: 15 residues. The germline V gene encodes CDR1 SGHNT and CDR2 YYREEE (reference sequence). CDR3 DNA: TGTGCCAGCAGCTTACCGGGACAGGGGAGCTATGGCTACACCTTC. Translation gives CASSLPGQGSYGYTF.

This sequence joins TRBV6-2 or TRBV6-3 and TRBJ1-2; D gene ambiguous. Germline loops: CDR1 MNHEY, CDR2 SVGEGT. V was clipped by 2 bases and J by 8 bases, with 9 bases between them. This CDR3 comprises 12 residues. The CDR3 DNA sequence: TGTGCCAGCAGTTACGGACTTAGGGGCTACACCTTC. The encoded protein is CASSYGLRGYTF.

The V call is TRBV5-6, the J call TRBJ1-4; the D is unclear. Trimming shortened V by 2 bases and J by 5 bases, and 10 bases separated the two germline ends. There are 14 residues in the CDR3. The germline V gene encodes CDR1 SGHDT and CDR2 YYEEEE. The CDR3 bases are TGTGCCAGCAGCTTTCGCGGTTTCAATGAAAAACTGTTTTTT. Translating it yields CASSFRGFNEKLFF.

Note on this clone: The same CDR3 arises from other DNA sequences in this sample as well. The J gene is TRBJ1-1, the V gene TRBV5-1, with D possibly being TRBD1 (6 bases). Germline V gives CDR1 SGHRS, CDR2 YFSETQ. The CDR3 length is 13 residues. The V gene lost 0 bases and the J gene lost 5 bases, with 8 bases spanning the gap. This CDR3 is CASSLDQGTEAFF. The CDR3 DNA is TGCGCCAGCAGCTTGGATCAGGGGACTGAAGCTTTCTTT.

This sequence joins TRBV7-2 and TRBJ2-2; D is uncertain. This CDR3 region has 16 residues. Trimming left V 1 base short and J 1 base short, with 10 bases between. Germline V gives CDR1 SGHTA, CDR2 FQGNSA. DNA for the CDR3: TGTGCCAGCAGCTTAGGGCCTTTGGGGAACACCGGGGAGCTGTTTTTT. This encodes CASSLGPLGNTGELFF.

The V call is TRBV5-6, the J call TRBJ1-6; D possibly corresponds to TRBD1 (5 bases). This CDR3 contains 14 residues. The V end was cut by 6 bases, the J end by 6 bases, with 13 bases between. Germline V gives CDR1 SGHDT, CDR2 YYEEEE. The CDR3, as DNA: TGTGCCAGCACCTGGAGGGGCCGTAATTCACCCCTCCACTTT. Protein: CASTWRGRNSPLHF.

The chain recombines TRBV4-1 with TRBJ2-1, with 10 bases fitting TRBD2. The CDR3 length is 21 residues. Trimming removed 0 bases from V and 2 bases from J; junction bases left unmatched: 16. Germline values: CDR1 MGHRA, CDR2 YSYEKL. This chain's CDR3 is CASSQDDIPAGGHRTYNEQFF. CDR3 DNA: TGCGCCAGCAGCCAAGATGATATCCCAGCGGGGGGGCACAGAACCTACAATGAGCAGTTCTTC.

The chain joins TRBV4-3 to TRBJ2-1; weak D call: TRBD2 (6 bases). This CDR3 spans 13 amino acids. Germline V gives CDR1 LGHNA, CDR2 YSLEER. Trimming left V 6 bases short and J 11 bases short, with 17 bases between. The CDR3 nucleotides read TGCGCCAGCAGTCCCGGGACTCCGAACCAGCAGTTCTTC. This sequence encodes CASSPGTPNQQFF.

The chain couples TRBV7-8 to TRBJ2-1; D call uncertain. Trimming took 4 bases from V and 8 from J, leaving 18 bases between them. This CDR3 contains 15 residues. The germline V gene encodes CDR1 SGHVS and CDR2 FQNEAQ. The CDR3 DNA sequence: TGTGCCAGCAGCTCCACGCGCCAGGAAAGGCATGAGCAGTTCTTC. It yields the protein CASSSTRQERHEQFF.

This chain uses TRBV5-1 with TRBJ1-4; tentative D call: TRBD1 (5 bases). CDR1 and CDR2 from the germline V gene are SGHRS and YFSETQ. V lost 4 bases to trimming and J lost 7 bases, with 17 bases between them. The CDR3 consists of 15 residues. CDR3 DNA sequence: TGCGCCAGCAGCCCAGGGACCATCGGTGGTGAAAAACTGTTTTTT. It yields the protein CASSPGTIGGEKLFF.

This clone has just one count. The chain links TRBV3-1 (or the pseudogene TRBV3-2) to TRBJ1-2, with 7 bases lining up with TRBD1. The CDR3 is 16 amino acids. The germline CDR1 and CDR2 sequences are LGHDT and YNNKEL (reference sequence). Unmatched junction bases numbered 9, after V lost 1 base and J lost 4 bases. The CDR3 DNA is TGTGCCAGCAGCCAAGCCCTCAGGGGGGCAGGCTATGGCTACACCTTC. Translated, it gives CASSQALRGAGYGYTF.

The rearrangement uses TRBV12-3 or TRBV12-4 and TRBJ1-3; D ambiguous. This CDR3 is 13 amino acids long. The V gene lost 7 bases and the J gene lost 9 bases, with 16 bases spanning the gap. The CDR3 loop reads CASIFGWGGTIYF. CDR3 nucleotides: TGTGCCAGCATCTTCGGGTGGGGTGGCACCATATATTTT.